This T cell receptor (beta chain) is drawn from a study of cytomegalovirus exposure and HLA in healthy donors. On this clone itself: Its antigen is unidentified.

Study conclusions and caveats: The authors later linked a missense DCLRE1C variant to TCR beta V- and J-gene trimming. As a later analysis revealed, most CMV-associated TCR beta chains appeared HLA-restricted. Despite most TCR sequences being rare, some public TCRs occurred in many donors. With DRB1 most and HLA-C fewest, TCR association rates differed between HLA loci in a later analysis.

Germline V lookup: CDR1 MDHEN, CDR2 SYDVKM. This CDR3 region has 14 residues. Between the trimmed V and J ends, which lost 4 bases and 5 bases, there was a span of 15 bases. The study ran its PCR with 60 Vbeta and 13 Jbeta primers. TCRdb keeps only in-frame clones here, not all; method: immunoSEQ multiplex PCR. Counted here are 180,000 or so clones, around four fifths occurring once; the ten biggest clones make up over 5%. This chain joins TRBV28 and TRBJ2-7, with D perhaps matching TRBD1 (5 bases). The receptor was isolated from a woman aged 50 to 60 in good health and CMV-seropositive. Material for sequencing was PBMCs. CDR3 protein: CASSSPLQVDEQYF. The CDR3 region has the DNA TGTGCCAGCAGTTCCCCCCTACAGGTCGACGAGCAGTACTTC.